This T cell receptor (beta chain) emerged from a study of blood T cell repertoires in COVID-19. Study overall: Acute and convalescent COVID-19 specimens originated in the United States, Italy and Spain. T cells, B-cell-depleted T cells, or PBMCs supplied cDNA or gDNA.

The authors' processing: Amplification from reference gene primers served as the basis for estimated nucleated cell counts. Here immunoSEQ multiplex PCR was the method, and the copy in TCRdb shows in-frame clones only, minus some. For V, J and clone size, that table is used; D and trimming come from the DNA. The repertoire has about 220,000 clones, 80% to 85% of them found once; the top ten carry less than 2.5%. The J segment lost 3 bases and the V segment lost 4 bases, leaving 5 bases of the junction unmatched. Per the germline V gene, CDR1 is MNHEY and CDR2 is SVGAGI. There are 14 residues in the CDR3.

The sequenced sample was peripheral blood. The gene calls are TRBV6-5 and TRBJ2-7; 8 positions agree with TRBD2. The source is a woman aged 60-75 years with acute or convalescent COVID-19. In nucleotides, the CDR3 is TGTGCCAGCAGTTCAGGCGGGGGGTACTACGAGCAGTACTTC. This encodes CASSSGGGYYEQYF.